The rows below give T cell receptor beta chains drawn from one sample of a study of metastatic and nonmetastatic thyroid tumors. From the PCR reads, TCRdb re-called clones with MiXCR. The repertoire holds roughly 98,000 clones, with 15% as singletons. Specimen: blood. The receptors were sampled from a female donor with papillary thyroid cancer or a benign thyroid nodule (not recorded which). Some clones in this sample may be carry-over from other donors' samples. CDR3s include the opening cysteine and the closing phenylalanine or tryptophan. A D gene is named only where the DNA matches it firmly. Some rows have no size entry. The others give once, few or many, or a class for an expanded clone.

CDR3 length	V gene	J gene	D gene	clone size	CDR3 DNA	CDR3 protein
15	TRBV28	TRBJ1-1	.	many	TGTGCCAGCAGCCCCCCTTTTCTCATGAACACTGAAGCTTTCTTT	CASSPPFLMNTEAFF
19	TRBV24-1	TRBJ2-1	.	many	TGTGCCACCAGTGAGGGGGGACAGAAAACCCCTCTAACATACAATGAGCAGTTCTTC	CATSEGGQKTPLTYNEQFF
13	TRBV29-1	TRBJ1-2	TRBD1	many	TGCAGCGTGGCCGGGACAGGGGCCTATGGCTACACCTTC	CSVAGTGAYGYTF
15	TRBV9	TRBJ1-3	.	many	TGTGCCAGCAGCGTATTTCCAGGGCGAGGGGACACCATATATTTT	CASSVFPGRGDTIYF
13	TRBV30	TRBJ1-2	.	many	TGTGCCTGGAGTGCCCAGGGGCGTTATGGCTACACCTTC	CAWSAQGRYGYTF
11	TRBV30	TRBJ1-4	.	few	TGTGCCACAAGATCCGATGAAAAACTGTTTTTT	CATRSDEKLFF
13	TRBV11-2	TRBJ1-1	.	.	TGTGCCAGCAGCCCCCCAGGGAGGGGGGAAGCTTTCTTT	CASSPPGRGEAFF
10	TRBV20-1	TRBJ2-7	.	many	TGCAGTGCTAGCAGGATAGTGGAGTACTTC	CSASRIVEYF
16	TRBV20-1	TRBJ2-3	TRBD2	.	TGCAGTACGAACGGTGCGGGGGGGGTCGGGACAGATACGCAGTATTTT	CSTNGAGGVGTDTQYF
13	TRBV7-3	TRBJ2-7	.	many	TGTGCCAGCAGCGCACAGAACTCCTACGAGCAGTACTTC	CASSAQNSYEQYF
14	TRBV11-2	TRBJ2-7	.	many	TGTGCCAGCAGCACATCGAGGGGGACCTACGAGCAGTACTTC	CASSTSRGTYEQYF
15	TRBV7-2	TRBJ1-5	.	many	TGTGCCAGCAGCTTAGCGCAGGGAATCAATCAGCCCCAGCATTTT	CASSLAQGINQPQHF
16	TRBV5-1	TRBJ2-3	.	.	TGCGCCAGCAGCTCCGACGGGTTCCCTAGCACAGATACGCAGTATTTT	CASSSDGFPSTDTQYF
18	TRBV4-1	TRBJ2-3	.	many	TGCGCCAGCAGCCAGGTGGGTTTCAGCTCCTCCAGCACAGATACGCAGTATTTT	CASSQVGFSSSSTDTQYF
15	TRBV9	TRBJ1-6	.	many	TGTGCCAGCAGCGTAGAGGGTAATGGGCATTCACCCCTCCACTTT	CASSVEGNGHSPLHF
17	TRBV10-1	TRBJ2-3	TRBD2	many	TGCGCCAGCAGTGAGCCATTAATAGCGGGGGGGTTAGATACGCAGTATTTT	CASSEPLIAGGLDTQYF
14	TRBV2	TRBJ2-7	.	many	TGTGCCAGCAGTGAGGGGCAGCCCCCTTCGGAGCAGTACTTC	CASSEGQPPSEQYF
16	TRBV5-1	TRBJ1-1	.	many	TGCGCCAGCAGCTTGGGAAGCAGGCAAATGAACACTGAAGCTTTCTTT	CASSLGSRQMNTEAFF
14	TRBV12-3/TRBV12-4	TRBJ2-7	.	.	TGTGCCAGCAGTTTGTCCCGGAGGGCCTTCGAGCAGTACTTC	CASSLSRRAFEQYF
14	TRBV6-1	TRBJ1-2	TRBD1	many	TGTGCCAGCAGGGCGACAGGGGGCTACTATGGCTACACCTTC	CASRATGGYYGYTF
13	TRBV6-1	TRBJ1-5	.	many	TGTGCCAGCAGAGAGACAGGCAATCAGCCCCAGCATTTT	CASRETGNQPQHF
14	TRBV6-1	TRBJ1-1	.	many	TGTGCCAGCAGCCTTTCCCAGGCGAACACTGAAGCTTTCTTT	CASSLSQANTEAFF
15	TRBV9	TRBJ2-1	TRBD2	many	TGTGCCAGCACCACTGGCGGGAGCTCCTACAATGAGCAGTTCTTC	CASTTGGSSYNEQFF
17	TRBV20-1	TRBJ1-1	.	.	TGCAGTGCTAGCTCCCGCAGGGACGCCGGCTACAACACTGAAGCTTTCTTT	CSASSRRDAGYNTEAFF
16	TRBV28	TRBJ1-5	TRBD1	many	TGTGCCAGCAGCACCTCCGGGACAGGGGTTAATCAGCCCCAGCATTTT	CASSTSGTGVNQPQHF
15	TRBV10-1	TRBJ2-2	.	.	TGCGCCAGCAGTACCTCGGGAACCAGCACCGGGGAGCTGTTTTTT	CASSTSGTSTGELFF
15	TRBV5-6	TRBJ1-5	.	.	TGTGCCAGCAGCTCACAGGTTTCGAGCAATCAGCCCCAGCATTTT	CASSSQVSSNQPQHF
16	TRBV5-1	TRBJ2-3	TRBD2	many	TGCGCCAGCGCGAAAAGCGGGGGGGGACACACAGATACGCAGTATTTT	CASAKSGGGHTDTQYF
15	TRBV19	TRBJ1-4	TRBD1	many	TGTGCCAGTACCGATGGGGGACAGGGAGAGGAAAAACTGTTTTTT	CASTDGGQGEEKLFF
16	TRBV7-9	TRBJ2-2	TRBD2	many	TGTGCCAGCAGCTGGCGACTAGCGGAAAACACCGGGGAGCTGTTTTTT	CASSWRLAENTGELFF
14	TRBV19	TRBJ1-5	.	.	TGTGCCAGTAGTATAGTTACCTGGAATCAGCCCCATCATTTT	CASSIVTWNQPHHF
15	TRBV24-1	TRBJ2-1	.	many	TGTGCCACCAGTGATTTTGGGCTGTCGGGAAATGAGCAGTTCTTC	CATSDFGLSGNEQFF